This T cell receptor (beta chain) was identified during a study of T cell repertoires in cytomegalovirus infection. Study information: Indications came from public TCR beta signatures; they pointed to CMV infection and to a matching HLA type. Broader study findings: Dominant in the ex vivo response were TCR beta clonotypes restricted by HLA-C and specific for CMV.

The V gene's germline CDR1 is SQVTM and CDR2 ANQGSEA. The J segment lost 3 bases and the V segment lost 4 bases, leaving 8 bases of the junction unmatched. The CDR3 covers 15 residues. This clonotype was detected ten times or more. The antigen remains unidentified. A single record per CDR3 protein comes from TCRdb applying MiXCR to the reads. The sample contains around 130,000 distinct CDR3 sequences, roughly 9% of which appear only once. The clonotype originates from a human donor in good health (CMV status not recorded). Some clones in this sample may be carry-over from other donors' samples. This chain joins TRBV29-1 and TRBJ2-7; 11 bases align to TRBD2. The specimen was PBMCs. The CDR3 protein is CSVARELAGDYEQYF. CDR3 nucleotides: TGCAGCGTTGCCCGCGAACTAGCGGGGGACTACGAGCAGTACTTC.